Sequencing of this TCR beta chain was carried out in a study of shared clonotypes between healthy human individuals. To note about this clone: Other DNA sequences in this specimen translate into the identical CDR3.

The CD4+ fraction was divided into a CD45RA+ naive subset and a CD45RA-negative memory subset. The CDR3 is made up of 14 amino acids. CDR1 SGHRS and CDR2 YFSETQ come from the germline V gene. V was trimmed by 0 bases and J by 1 base, leaving 7 bases between them. Repertoires were generated with immunoSEQ multiplex PCR, while TCRdb's copy carries only in-frame clones and drops some. Of approximately 1.5 million clones listed, 95% to 99% are singletons. Sequences were obtained from naive CD4+ T cells sorted from blood. The sample's subset: CD45RA+ positively selected. The sequence was collected from a man in his thirties or forties in good health. The rearrangement joins TRBV5-1 to TRBJ1-1; D might be TRBD1 (5 bases). The chain's CDR3 is CASSLAGTNTEAFF. The CDR3 DNA reads TGCGCCAGCAGCTTGGCCGGGACGAACACTGAAGCTTTCTTT.